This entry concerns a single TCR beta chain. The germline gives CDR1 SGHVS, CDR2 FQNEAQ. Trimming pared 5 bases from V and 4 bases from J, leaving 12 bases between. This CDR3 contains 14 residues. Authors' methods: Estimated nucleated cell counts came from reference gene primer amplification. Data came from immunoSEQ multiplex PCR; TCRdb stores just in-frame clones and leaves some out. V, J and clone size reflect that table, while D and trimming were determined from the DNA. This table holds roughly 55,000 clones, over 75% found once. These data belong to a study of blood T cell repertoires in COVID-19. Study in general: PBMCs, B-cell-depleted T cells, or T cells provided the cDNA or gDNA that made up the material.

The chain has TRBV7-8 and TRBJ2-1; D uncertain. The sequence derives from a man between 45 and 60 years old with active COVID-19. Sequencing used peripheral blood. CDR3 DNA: TGTGCCAGCAGCCATCGTGCCGGTTACAATGAGCAGTTCTTC. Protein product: CASSHRAGYNEQFF.